The following is a T cell receptor beta chain sequence with its context. From blood CD8+ and CD4+ T cells, the TCR beta chain was sequenced. The CDR3 length is 14 residues. V gave up 4 bases and J gave up 4 bases, with 13 bases separating them. Germline CDR1 and CDR2: MRHNA and SNTAGT. The record originates from a study of CD8 T cells in Susac syndrome. Reverse transcription used roughly 0.45 to 1 ug RNA and random hexamers. TCRdb re-derived calls from the immunoSEQ multiplex PCR reads in MiXCR, one entry per CDR3 protein. The sample holds 200,000 to 250,000 distinct CDR3 sequences, about 94% seen once.

The sample comprised CD4+ T cells from PBMCs. The chain uses TRBV6-4 and TRBJ1-2; D is uncertain. The TCR comes from a human donor with Susac syndrome. In DNA, the CDR3 is TGTGCCAGCAGTGCAGCGGCTGTGGGCTATGGCTACACCTTC. Protein sequence: CASSAAAVGYGYTF.